This T cell receptor (beta chain) was identified in a study of cytomegalovirus exposure and HLA in healthy donors. CDR1 is GTSNPN and CDR2 is SVGIG in the germline V gene (reference sequence). The CDR3 extends over 11 amino acids. Trimming cost V 4 bases and J 3 bases, with 6 bases left between them. The PCR employed 60 Vbeta primers together with 13 Jbeta primers. Assay: immunoSEQ multiplex PCR; the TCRdb copy retains only in-frame clones and omits some. The sample shows about 150,000 clones, just under 70% of them seen only once. This TCR was sampled from a man between 60 and 75 years old in good health and CMV-seronegative. The sequenced sample consisted of PBMCs. This rearrangement joins TRBV30 to TRBJ2-5; D ambiguous. CDR3 sequence reads: CAWTPKETQYF. The CDR3 DNA reads TGTGCCTGGACCCCTAAAGAGACCCAGTACTTC.